The 21 T cell receptor beta chains below come from one sample, sequenced in a study of blood T cell repertoires in COVID-19. Produced via immunoSEQ multiplex PCR; TCRdb's table is partial and in-frame only. The table lists roughly 250,000 clones, about 89% of them singletons. The sample comprised peripheral blood. Receptors were obtained from a man aged 35-49 years who had recovered from COVID-19.

Comment on this clone: The same CDR3 is also encoded by other DNA sequences in this sample. This chain joins TRBV6-2 or TRBV6-3 and TRBJ2-7; D is unresolved. The CDR3 totals 12 residues. The germline V gene has CDR1 MNHEY and CDR2 SVGEGT. V dropped 3 bases and J dropped 2 bases, with 5 bases sitting between them. The CDR3 region is CASSYPTYEQYF. In DNA form, the CDR3 reads TGTGCCAGCAGTTATCCAACCTACGAGCAGTACTTC.

The chain carries TRBV4-3 and TRBJ2-3; D may be TRBD1 (6 bases). The V and J ends lost 4 bases and 4 bases respectively, with 12 bases between them. The CDR3 consists of 14 residues. Germline assignment: CDR1 LGHNA and CDR2 YSLEER. The CDR3 DNA is TGCGCCAGCAGCCCGCACCCAGGGGCAGATACGCAGTATTTT. Amino acid sequence: CASSPHPGADTQYF.

This rearrangement joins TRBV7-2 to TRBJ2-5; 12 bases map to TRBD2. The germline gives CDR1 SGHTA, CDR2 FQGNSA. Trimming removed 4 bases from V and 5 bases from J; junction bases left unmatched: 11. The CDR3 length is 17 residues. The CDR3 nucleotides read TGTGCCAGCAGCTCACTCCTAGCGGGAGGGCCGTCTGAGACCCAGTACTTC. Translating gives CASSSLLAGGPSETQYF.

This chain joins TRBV5-1 and TRBJ1-5, with no clear D. V lost 0 bases, J lost 2 bases, and 12 bases lay in between. Per germline, CDR1 SGHRS and CDR2 YFSETQ. The CDR3 covers 16 residues. CDR3 amino acids: CASSLDGQKGNQPQHF. The CDR3 nucleotides are TGCGCCAGCAGCTTGGATGGGCAGAAGGGCAATCAGCCCCAGCATTTT.

V and J are TRBV5-1 and TRBJ2-2, with D tentatively TRBD1 (5 bases). The length of the CDR3 is 15 residues. Trimming removed 2 bases from V and 2 bases from J, with 10 bases in between. The germline gives CDR1 SGHRS, CDR2 YFSETQ. The CDR3 reads CASSLKGSNTGELFF. For the CDR3, the DNA is TGCGCCAGCAGCTTAAAGGGGTCTAACACCGGGGAGCTGTTTTTT.

V usage is TRBV20-1 and J usage is TRBJ2-5, with 8 bases identical to TRBD1. V lost 3 bases and J lost 4; bases outside the gene matches: 10. Germline V gives CDR1 DFQATT, CDR2 SNEGSKA (reference sequence). The CDR3 is 15 amino acids. CDR3 sequence reads: CSASPQGAPRETQYF. CDR3 sequence (DNA): TGCAGTGCTAGTCCTCAGGGGGCGCCCCGAGAGACCCAGTACTTC.

The J gene is TRBJ1-2, the V gene TRBV12-3 or TRBV12-4; D might be TRBD1 (6 bases). This CDR3 has 13 amino acids. V was pared by 4 bases and J by 2 bases, with 8 bases between. The CDR3 region has the DNA TGTGCCAGCAGTTCCAGGGGAAACTATGGCTACACCTTC. Translated: CASSSRGNYGYTF.

This clone was recorded only once. CDR3 nucleotides: TGTGCCAGCACCCCTCGAGGCCAGGGTGTGAATACGCAGTATTTT. Translating gives CASTPRGQGVNTQYF. The chain carries TRBV27 and TRBJ2-3, with a tentative D call TRBD1 (5 bases). Trimming took 7 bases from V and 7 from J, leaving 21 bases between them. This CDR3 has 15 amino acids. CDR1 and CDR2 from the germline V gene are MNHEY and SMNVEV (reference sequence).

The chain has TRBV29-1 and TRBJ2-2; D is possibly TRBD1 (6 bases). This CDR3 contains 14 residues. V lost 4 bases and J lost 1, with 10 bases in between. CDR1 is SQVTM and CDR2 is ANQGSEA in the germline V gene. CDR3 bases: TGCAGCGTTGTGACAGGCTTGAACACCGGGGAGCTGTTTTTT. It codes for CSVVTGLNTGELFF.

This chain connects TRBV2 to TRBJ2-3, with D uncertain. Trimming shortened V by 5 bases and J by 4 bases, and 7 bases separated the two germline ends. Germline-derived CDR1 and CDR2 are SNHLY and FYNNEI. The CDR3 is 12 residues long. CDR3 in amino acids: CASSPFADTQYF. The CDR3 nucleotides read TGTGCCAGCAGTCCGTTCGCAGATACGCAGTATTTT.

V and J are TRBV6-5 and TRBJ1-5, with 9 bases aligning to TRBD1. The CDR3 sequence is 16 residues long. Germline CDR1 and CDR2: MNHEY and SVGAGI. After removal of 6 bases from V and 2 bases from J, the junction contained 8 bases not matched to a gene. In DNA, the CDR3 is TGTGCCAGCAGATACAGGGGGCGAGAAGGCAATCAGCCCCAGCATTTT. This codes for CASRYRGREGNQPQHF.

This rearrangement joins TRBV5-1 to TRBJ2-7; the match to TRBD1 covers 8 bases. The CDR3 is made up of 16 amino acids. J lost 0 bases, V lost 0 bases, and 5 bases had no gene match. Germline V gene lookup returns CDR1 SGHRS and CDR2 YFSETQ. CDR3 sequence: CASSLARGHRSYEQYF. The CDR3 nucleotides read TGCGCCAGCAGCTTGGCCAGGGGGCACCGCTCCTACGAGCAGTACTTC.

The chain recombines TRBV5-1 with TRBJ2-7; 7 bases agree with TRBD1. Germline V gene sequence: CDR1 SGHRS, CDR2 YFSETQ. V gave up 0 bases and J gave up 3 bases; unmatched junction bases: 9. CDR3 length: 16 amino acids. The CDR3 sequence is CASSLGQGVPSYEQYF. The CDR3 nucleotides read TGCGCCAGCAGCTTGGGACAGGGCGTCCCGAGCTACGAGCAGTACTTC. Filled out from reference TRBV5-1 and TRBJ2-7, the complete variable domain reads KAGVTQTPRYLIKTRGQQVTLSCSPISGHRSVSWYQQTPGQGLQFLFEYFSETQRNKGNFPGRFSGRQFSNSRSEMNVSTLELGDSALYLCASSLGQGVPSYEQYFGPGTRLTVT.

V is TRBV4-1 and J is TRBJ1-4; D possibly corresponds to TRBD1 (6 bases). The CDR3 spans 15 residues. The V gene's germline CDR1 is MGHRA and CDR2 YSYEKL. Between the trimmed V and J ends, which lost 0 bases and 3 bases, there was a span of 8 bases. Here the CDR3 DNA reads TGCGCCAGCAGCCAAGACAGGGGCTCTAATGAAAAACTGTTTTTT. Encoded protein: CASSQDRGSNEKLFF.

The V call is TRBV29-1, the J call TRBJ2-7; the match to TRBD1 covers 7 bases. Germline lookup yields CDR1 SQVTM and CDR2 ANQGSEA. CDR3 size: 12 residues. V shed 7 bases and J 0 bases; nucleotides not matched to a gene: 3. Here the CDR3 reads CSAGQVSYEQYF. The CDR3 region has the DNA TGCAGCGCCGGACAGGTCTCCTACGAGCAGTACTTC.

The chain employs TRBV7-8 and TRBJ2-5, with D unresolved. The CDR3 has 15 residues. The V gene's germline CDR1 is SGHVS and CDR2 FQNEAQ. V was trimmed by 0 bases and J by 2 bases, leaving 10 bases between them. CDR3 loop: CASSLAGRLQETQYF. As DNA, the CDR3 is TGTGCCAGCAGCTTAGCTGGGCGCCTTCAAGAGACCCAGTACTTC.

The rearrangement uses TRBV7-8 and TRBJ1-2; TRBD1 is a possible D gene (6 bases). The germline V and J ends were trimmed by 5 bases and 2 bases, with 9 bases remaining between them. The CDR3 contains 13 residues. From germline, CDR1 is SGHVS and CDR2 FQNEAQ. This CDR3 reads CASSRDNNYGYTF. As DNA, the CDR3 is TGTGCCAGCAGCCGGGACAACAACTATGGCTACACCTTC.

This chain connects TRBV5-1 to TRBJ2-4; no clear D gene. Trimming shortened V by 4 bases and J by 6 bases, and 14 bases separated the two germline ends. This CDR3 has 14 residues. Germline CDR1 reads SGHRS; CDR2 reads YFSETQ. CDR3 sequence (DNA): TGCGCCAGCAGCCCCTCGATAAGCTCAAACATTCAGTACTTC. Translated, it gives CASSPSISSNIQYF.

The rearrangement joins TRBV9 to TRBJ2-5, with 10 bases aligning to TRBD2. The CDR3 covers 17 residues. Germline CDR1 and CDR2: SGDLS and YYNGEE. V shed 0 bases and J 8 bases; nucleotides not matched to a gene: 13. The DNA for the CDR3 is TGTGCCAGCAGCGTAGACCCTAGCGGGGGCCCAAAAGGTACCCAGTACTTC. This sequence encodes CASSVDPSGGPKGTQYF. Using reference TRBV9 and TRBJ2-5 for the parts outside the CDR3, the full variable domain is DSGVTQTPKHLITATGQRVTLRCSPRSGDLSVYWYQQSLDQGLQFLIQYYNGEERAKGNILERFSAQQFPDLHSELNLSSLELGDSALYFCASSVDPSGGPKGTQYFGPGTRLLVL.

This clone turned up a few times. The gene calls are TRBV9 and TRBJ2-3, with 8 bases fitting TRBD1. The germline gives CDR1 SGDLS, CDR2 YYNGEE. Trimming removed 2 bases from V and 2 bases from J; junction bases left unmatched: 4. The CDR3 contains 15 residues. The CDR3 reads CASSVRTGLTDTQYF. CDR3 in DNA: TGTGCCAGCAGCGTTAGGACAGGGCTCACAGATACGCAGTATTTT.

This rearrangement joins TRBV7-8 to TRBJ1-2, with D tentatively TRBD1 (5 bases). The CDR3 consists of 12 residues. Deletions cut 10 bases from V and 4 bases from J, with 13 bases between. Germline CDR1 reads SGHVS; CDR2 reads FQNEAQ. For the CDR3, the DNA is TGTGCCACCAGAGGGACTCCCTATGGCTACACCTTC. Translation gives CATRGTPYGYTF. Full variable domain (rest looked up from reference TRBV7-8 and TRBJ1-2): GAGVSQSPRYKVAKRGQDVALRCDPISGHVSLFWYQQALGQGPEFLTYFQNEAQLDKSGLPSDRFFAERPEGSVSTLKIQRTQQEDSAVYLCATRGTPYGYTFGSGTRLTVV.